This TCR beta chain is from a study of blood T cell repertoires in COVID-19. The germline gives CDR1 SNHLY, CDR2 FYNNEI. The CDR3 runs 15 residues. Losses at the gene ends were 3 bases for V and 4 bases for J; bases not matched to a gene: 3. Clones were read by immunoSEQ multiplex PCR, and TCRdb kept only the in-frame ones, dropping some. The repertoire holds about 190,000 clones, with roughly 89% as singletons. The material sequenced was peripheral blood. This TCR was sampled from a woman aged 70-85 years with COVID-19, enrolled during active disease. The chain joins TRBV2 to TRBJ1-6; TRBD1 aligns across 7 bases. DNA of the CDR3: TGTGCCAGCAGTGAGGCAGGGGGTTATAATTCACCCCTCCACTTT. Translated, it gives CASSEAGGYNSPLHF.